This TCR beta chain is from a study of control samples from healthy donors and cancer patients. The method was immunoSEQ multiplex PCR; TCRdb's version includes in-frame clones alone and lacks a portion of them. This sample has 110,000 or so clones, with just under 85% found just once. The ends were cut back, 2 bases at V and 3 bases at J, with 16 bases in the middle. The germline CDR1 and CDR2 sequences are LNHNV and YYDKDF (reference sequence). The CDR3 spans 17 residues. This sequence was found in a man aged 18 to 30 in good health. Sequenced sample: blood. This sequence joins TRBV15 and TRBJ2-2; possibly TRBD2 for D (5 bases). This CDR3 is CATSRWATRVDTGELFF. CDR3 sequence (DNA): TGTGCCACCAGCAGATGGGCTACGCGGGTGGACACCGGGGAGCTGTTTTTT.